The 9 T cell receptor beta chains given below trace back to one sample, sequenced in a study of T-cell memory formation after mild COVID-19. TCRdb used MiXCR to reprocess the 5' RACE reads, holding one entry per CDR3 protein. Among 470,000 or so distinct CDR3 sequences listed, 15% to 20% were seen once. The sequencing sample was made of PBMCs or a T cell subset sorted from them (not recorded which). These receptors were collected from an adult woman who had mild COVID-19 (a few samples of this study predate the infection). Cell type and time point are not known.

The CDR3 loop reads CASSHVAGTGTTDTQYF. CDR3 in DNA: TGCGCCAGCAGCCACGTCGCCGGGACAGGGACAACAGATACGCAGTATTTT. The V gene is TRBV4-1, the J gene TRBJ2-3, with 9 bases that match TRBD1. Losses at the gene ends were 3 bases for V and 3 bases for J; bases not matched to a gene: 10. CDR1 is MGHRA, CDR2 YSYEKL, per germline. The CDR3 contains 17 residues.

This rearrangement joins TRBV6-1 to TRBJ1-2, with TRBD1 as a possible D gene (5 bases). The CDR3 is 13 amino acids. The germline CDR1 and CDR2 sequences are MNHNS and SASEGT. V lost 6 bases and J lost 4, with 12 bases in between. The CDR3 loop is CASSGDGGYGYTF. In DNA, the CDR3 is TGTGCCAGCAGCGGGGACGGGGGCTATGGCTACACCTTC.

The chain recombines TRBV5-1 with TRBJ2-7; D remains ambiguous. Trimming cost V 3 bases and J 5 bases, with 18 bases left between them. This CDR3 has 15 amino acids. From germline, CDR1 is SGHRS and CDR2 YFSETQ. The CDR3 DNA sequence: TGCGCCAGCAGCTCGCCTGGTGGTAGTGTGGACGAGCAGTACTTC. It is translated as CASSSPGGSVDEQYF.

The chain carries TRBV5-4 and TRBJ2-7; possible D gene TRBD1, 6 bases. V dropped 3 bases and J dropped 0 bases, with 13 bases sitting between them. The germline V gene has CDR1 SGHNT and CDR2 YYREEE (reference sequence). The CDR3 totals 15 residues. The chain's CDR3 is CASSYTGFHSYEQYF. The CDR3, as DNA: TGTGCCAGCAGCTACACAGGGTTTCACTCCTACGAGCAGTACTTC.

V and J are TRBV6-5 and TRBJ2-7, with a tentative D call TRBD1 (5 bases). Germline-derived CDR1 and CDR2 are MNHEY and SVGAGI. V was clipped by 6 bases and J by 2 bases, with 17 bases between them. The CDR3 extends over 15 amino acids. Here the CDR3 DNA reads TGTGCCAGCAGCCCCTCGACAGTCGACCCCTACGAGCAGTACTTC. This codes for CASSPSTVDPYEQYF.

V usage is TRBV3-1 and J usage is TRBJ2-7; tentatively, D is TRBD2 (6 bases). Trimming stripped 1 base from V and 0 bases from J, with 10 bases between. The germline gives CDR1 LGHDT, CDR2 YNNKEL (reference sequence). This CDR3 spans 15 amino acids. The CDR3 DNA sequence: TGTGCCAGCAGCCAAGGCGGGGCTTACTCCTACGAGCAGTACTTC. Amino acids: CASSQGGAYSYEQYF.

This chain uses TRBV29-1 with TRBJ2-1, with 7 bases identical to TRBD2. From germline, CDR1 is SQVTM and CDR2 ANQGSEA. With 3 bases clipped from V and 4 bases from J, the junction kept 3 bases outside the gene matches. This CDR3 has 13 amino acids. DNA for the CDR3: TGCAGCGTTGACGGCGGGGGATACAATGAGCAGTTCTTC. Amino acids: CSVDGGGYNEQFF.

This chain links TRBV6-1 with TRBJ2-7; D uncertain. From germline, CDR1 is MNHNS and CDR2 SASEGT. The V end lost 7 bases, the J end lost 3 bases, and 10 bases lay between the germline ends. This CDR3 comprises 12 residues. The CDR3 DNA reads TGTGCCAGCACAGAGAGGTACTACGAGCAGTACTTC. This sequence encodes CASTERYYEQYF.

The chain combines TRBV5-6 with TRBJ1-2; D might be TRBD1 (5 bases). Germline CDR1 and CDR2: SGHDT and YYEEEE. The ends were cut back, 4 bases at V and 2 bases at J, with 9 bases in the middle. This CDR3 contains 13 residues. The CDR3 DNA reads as TGTGCCAGCAGCCAGGACAAGAACTATGGCTACACCTTC. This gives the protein CASSQDKNYGYTF.